This T cell receptor beta chain is drawn from a study of blood T cell repertoires in COVID-19. CDR3 length: 13 amino acids. V lost 3 bases, J lost 6 bases, and 10 bases lay in between. From germline, CDR1 is MNHEY and CDR2 SMNVEV (reference sequence). Produced via immunoSEQ multiplex PCR; TCRdb's table is partial and in-frame only. The sample records over 110,000 clones, 85% to 90% being singletons. The sequenced material came from PBMCs or T cells enriched from blood (not recorded which). The receptor was isolated from a man in his 60s who had recovered from COVID-19. V gene TRBV27 combines with J gene TRBJ2-3; weak D call: TRBD2 (6 bases). DNA for the CDR3: TGTGCCAGCAGTTTGCGGGATAGGGATACGCAGTATTTT. This sequence encodes CASSLRDRDTQYF.